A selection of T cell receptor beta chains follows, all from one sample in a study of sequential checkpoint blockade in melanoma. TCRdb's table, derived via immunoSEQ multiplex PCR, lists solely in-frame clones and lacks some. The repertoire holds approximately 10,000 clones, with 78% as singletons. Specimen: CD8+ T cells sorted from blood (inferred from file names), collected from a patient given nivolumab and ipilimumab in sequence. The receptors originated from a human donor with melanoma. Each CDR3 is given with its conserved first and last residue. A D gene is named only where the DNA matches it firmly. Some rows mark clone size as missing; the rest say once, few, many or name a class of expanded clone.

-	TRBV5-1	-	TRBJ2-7	CASSLGEATYEQYF	TGCGCCAGCAGCTTGGGAGAGGCAACCTACGAGCAGTACTTC
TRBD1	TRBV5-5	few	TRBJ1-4	CASRPGTDPEKLFF	TGTGCCAGCAGGCCCGGGACAGACCCTGAAAAACTGTTTTTT
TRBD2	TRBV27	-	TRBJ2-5	CASSLGLAGRGEETQYF	TGTGCCAGCAGTTTAGGGTTAGCGGGAAGAGGGGAAGAGACCCAGTACTTC
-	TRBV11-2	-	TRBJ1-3	CASSLGGSANTIYF	TGTGCCAGCAGCCTAGGCGGCAGCGCCAACACCATATATTTT
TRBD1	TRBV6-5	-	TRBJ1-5	CASTWTGDSNQPQHF	TGTGCCAGCACTTGGACAGGGGATAGCAATCAGCCCCAGCATTTT
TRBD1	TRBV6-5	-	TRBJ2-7	CASSYSWQGAYEQYF	TGTGCCAGCAGTTACTCGTGGCAGGGGGCGTACGAGCAGTACTTC
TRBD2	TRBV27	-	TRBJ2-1	CASSLSGGGNEQFF	TGTGCCAGCAGTTTATCGGGCGGGGGCAATGAGCAGTTCTTC
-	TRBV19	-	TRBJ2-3	CASSLTAGFTDTQYF	TGTGCCAGTAGTCTCACTGCAGGGTTCACAGATACGCAGTATTTT
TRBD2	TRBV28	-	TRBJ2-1	CASRVTSGSVNEQFF	TGTGCCAGCAGAGTGACTAGCGGGAGCGTCAATGAGCAGTTCTTC
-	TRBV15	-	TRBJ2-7	CATSPRQDPYEQYF	TGTGCCACCAGCCCCCGACAGGACCCCTACGAGCAGTACTTC
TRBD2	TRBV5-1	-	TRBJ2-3	CASSLASGGTDTQYF	TGCGCCAGCAGCTTGGCTAGCGGGGGCACAGATACGCAGTATTTT
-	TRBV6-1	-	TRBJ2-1	CASSADSLYNEQFF	TGTGCCAGCAGTGCAGACAGTCTCTACAATGAGCAGTTCTTC
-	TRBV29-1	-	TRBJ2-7	CSVTGFAYEQYF	TGCAGCGTTACAGGGTTCGCCTACGAGCAGTACTTC
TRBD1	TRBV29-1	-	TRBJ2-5	CSAYRGQGEQYF	TGCAGCGCCTACAGGGGGCAAGGGGAGCAGTACTTC
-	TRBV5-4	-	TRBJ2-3	CASSLAGGARVRDTQYF	TGTGCCAGCAGCTTGGCCGGAGGGGCGCGAGTGAGAGATACGCAGTATTTT
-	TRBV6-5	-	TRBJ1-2	CASSYGGGDYGYTF	TGTGCCAGCAGTTATGGTGGAGGCGACTATGGCTACACCTTC
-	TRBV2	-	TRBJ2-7	CASSDWGLEQYF	TGTGCCAGCAGTGACTGGGGGCTCGAGCAGTACTTC
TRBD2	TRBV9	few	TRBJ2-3	CASSVTSGGQRTDTQYF	TGTGCCAGCAGCGTGACTAGCGGGGGCCAACGCACAGATACGCAGTATTTT
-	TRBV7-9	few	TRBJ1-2	CASSTVSDYTF	TGTGCCAGCAGTACAGTCTCCGACTACACCTTC
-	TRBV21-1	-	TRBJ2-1	CASSKGGTSRHNEQFF	TGTGCCAGCAGCAAAGGGGGGACTAGCCGACACAATGAGCAGTTCTTC
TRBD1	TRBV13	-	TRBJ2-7	CASTIWTGAYEQYF	TGTGCCAGCACCATTTGGACAGGGGCCTACGAGCAGTACTTC
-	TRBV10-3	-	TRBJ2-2	CAISESTRGNTGELFF	TGTGCCATCAGTGAGTCGACTAGGGGGAACACCGGGGAGCTGTTTTTT
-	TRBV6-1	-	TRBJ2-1	CASSDGLEGPEQFF	TGTGCCAGCAGTGATGGGCTAGAGGGTCCTGAGCAGTTCTTC
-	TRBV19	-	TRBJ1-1	CASSEGQQNTEAFF	TGTGCCAGTAGTGAAGGACAGCAGAACACTGAAGCTTTCTTT
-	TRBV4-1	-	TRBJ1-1	CASSQLGGAQSRDTEAFF	TGCGCCAGCAGCCAGCTGGGAGGGGCGCAGAGTAGAGACACTGAAGCTTTCTTT
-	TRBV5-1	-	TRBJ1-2	CASSLVSRGYGCTF	TGCGCCAGCAGCTTGGTATCCAGGGGCTATGGCTGCACCTTC
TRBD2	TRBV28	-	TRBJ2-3	CASSFPTSGRTDTQYF	TGTGCCAGCAGTTTCCCAACTAGCGGGAGAACAGATACGCAGTATTTT
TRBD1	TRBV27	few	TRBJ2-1	CASSSGTGGYNEQFF	TGTGCCAGCAGTTCCGGGACAGGGGGCTACAATGAGCAGTTCTTC
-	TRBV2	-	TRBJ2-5	CASSDTRETQYF	TGTGCCAGCAGTGATACTCGGGAGACCCAGTACTTC
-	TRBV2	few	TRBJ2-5	CASRFGASAETQYF	TGTGCCAGCAGATTTGGGGCCAGCGCAGAGACCCAGTACTTC
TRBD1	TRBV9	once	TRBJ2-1	CASSVGGQDYNEQFF	TGTGCCAGCAGCGTAGGGGGACAGGACTACAATGAGCAGTTCTTC
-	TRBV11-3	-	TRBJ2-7	CASSSQRIYEQYF	TGTGCCAGCAGCTCTCAGCGAATCTACGAGCAGTACTTC
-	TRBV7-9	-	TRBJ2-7	CASSLSGSGQCF	TGTGCCAGCAGCTTATCAGGGTCTGGGCAGTGCTTC
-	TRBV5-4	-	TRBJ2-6	CASSFQGHGANVLTF	TGTGCCAGCAGCTTTCAGGGGCACGGGGCCAACGTCCTGACTTTC
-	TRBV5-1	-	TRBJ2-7	CASSLVAGGLYEQYF	TGCGCCAGCAGCTTGGTAGCAGGGGGACTCTACGAGCAGTACTTC
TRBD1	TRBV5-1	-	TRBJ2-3	CASSLADRGLDTQYF	TGCGCCAGCAGCTTGGCCGACAGGGGGCTAGATACGCAGTATTTT
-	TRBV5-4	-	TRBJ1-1	CASSLGQFMTTEAFF	TGTGCCAGCAGCTTGGGACAATTTATGACCACTGAAGCTTTCTTT
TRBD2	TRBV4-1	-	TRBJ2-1	CASSQLGGAYNEQFF	TGCGCCAGCAGCCAACTCGGGGGGGCTTACAATGAGCAGTTCTTC
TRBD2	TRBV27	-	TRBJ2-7	CASNSGLAGIYEQYF	TGTGCCAGCAACTCGGGACTAGCGGGGATCTACGAGCAGTACTTC
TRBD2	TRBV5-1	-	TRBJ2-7	CASSPWEGKTYEQYF	TGCGCCAGCAGCCCATGGGAGGGGAAAACCTACGAGCAGTACTTC
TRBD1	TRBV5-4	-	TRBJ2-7	CASSPRQGALVEQYF	TGTGCCAGCAGCCCTAGACAGGGGGCGCTTGTCGAGCAGTACTTC
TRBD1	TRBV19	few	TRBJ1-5	CASSGATGTDGQPQHF	TGTGCCAGTAGTGGGGCGACAGGGACGGATGGGCAGCCCCAGCATTTT
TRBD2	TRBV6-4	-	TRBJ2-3	CASSDGGGDTDTQYF	TGTGCCAGCAGTGACGGCGGGGGGGACACAGATACGCAGTATTTT
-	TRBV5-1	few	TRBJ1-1	CASSKGQMNGAFF	TGCGCCAGCAGCAAGGGACAAATGAACGGAGCTTTCTTT
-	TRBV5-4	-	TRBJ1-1	CASSSRGTEAFF	TGTGCCAGCAGCTCACGGGGGACTGAAGCTTTCTTT
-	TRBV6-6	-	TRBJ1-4	CASSSTTGGEKLFF	TGTGCCAGCAGTTCAACGACAGGCGGCGAAAAACTGTTTTTT
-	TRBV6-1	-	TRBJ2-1	CATTGEARNEQFF	TGTGCCACCACAGGGGAGGCCCGCAATGAGCAGTTCTTC
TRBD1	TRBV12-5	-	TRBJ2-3	CASGRGQGADTQYF	TGTGCTAGTGGTCGAGGACAGGGGGCAGATACGCAGTATTTT
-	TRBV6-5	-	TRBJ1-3	CASSQGQSSGNTIYF	TGTGCCAGCAGTCAAGGACAGAGCTCTGGAAACACCATATATTTT
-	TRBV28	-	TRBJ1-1	CASSPPDTEAFF	TGTGCCAGCAGTCCTCCGGACACTGAAGCTTTCTTT
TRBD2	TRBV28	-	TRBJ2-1	CASSLWTIRGTSGIDEQFF	TGTGCCAGCAGTTTATGGACGATACGCGGGACTAGCGGGATCGATGAGCAGTTCTTC
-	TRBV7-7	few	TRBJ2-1	CASSPSSARYNEQFF	TGTGCTAGCAGCCCTAGCTCCGCGCGATACAATGAGCAGTTCTTC
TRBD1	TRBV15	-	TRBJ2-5	CATSTLPRTGGRVETQYF	TGTGCCACCAGCACCCTTCCCCGGACAGGGGGCCGGGTTGAGACCCAGTACTTC